The 5 T cell receptor beta chains below all came from one sample that was sequenced in a study of control samples from healthy donors and cancer patients. The method was immunoSEQ multiplex PCR; TCRdb's version includes in-frame clones alone and lacks a portion of them. The sample lists around 180,000 clones, just over 85% seen once, with nearly 5% in the top ten. Specimen: blood. Receptors were obtained from a woman in her twenties or thirties in good health.

V is TRBV5-1 and J is TRBJ1-3; maybe TRBD1 (6 bases). Germline loops: CDR1 SGHRS, CDR2 YFSETQ. V was trimmed by 4 bases and J by 8 bases, leaving 10 bases between them. This CDR3 is built from 12 residues. The CDR3 coding sequence is TGCGCCAGCAGCATTCCAGGGGACACCATATATTTT. Translating it yields CASSIPGDTIYF. Using reference TRBV5-1 and TRBJ1-3 for the parts outside the CDR3, the full variable domain is KAGVTQTPRYLIKTRGQQVTLSCSPISGHRSVSWYQQTPGQGLQFLFEYFSETQRNKGNFPGRFSGRQFSNSRSEMNVSTLELGDSALYLCASSIPGDTIYFGEGSWLTVV.

The chain uses TRBV5-5 and TRBJ2-7; tentatively, D is TRBD1 (6 bases). The CDR3 totals 15 residues. Germline CDR1 SGHKS, CDR2 YYEKEE (reference sequence). V was cut by 5 bases and J by 0 bases, with 15 bases left in between. CDR3: CASSFFDRLSYEQYF. Written as DNA, the CDR3 is TGTGCCAGCAGTTTCTTCGACAGGCTCTCCTACGAGCAGTACTTC.

The rearrangement uses TRBV11-2 and TRBJ2-7; 7 bases agree with TRBD2. The V segment lost 4 bases and the J segment 2 bases; nucleotides outside the gene matches: 17. CDR3 length: 18 residues. Germline loops: CDR1 SGHAT, CDR2 FQNNGV. The CDR3 coding sequence is TGTGCCAGCAGCTCTTCCGGGGGGAGGCTAGCACCCGCCTACGAGCAGTACTTC. This translates into CASSSSGGRLAPAYEQYF.

J is TRBJ2-1 and V is TRBV6-4; perhaps TRBD2 as D (6 bases). The CDR3 loop spans 13 amino acids. V lost 9 bases to trimming and J lost 10 bases, with 19 bases between them. CDR1 and CDR2 from the germline V gene are MRHNA and SNTAGT. The CDR3 here is CASSAASEGEQFF. The CDR3 region has the DNA TGTGCCAGTTCCGCGGCTAGCGAAGGGGAGCAGTTCTTC.

This chain links TRBV28 with TRBJ2-6; 10 nucleotides match TRBD1. CDR1 is MDHEN, CDR2 SYDVKM, per germline. This CDR3 comprises 18 residues. V trimming: 5 bases; J trimming: 2 bases; junction bases outside the gene matches: 9. This CDR3 reads CASSKETGGITGANVLTF. In DNA, the CDR3 is TGTGCCAGCAGTAAGGAGACAGGGGGCATAACTGGGGCCAACGTCCTGACTTTC.